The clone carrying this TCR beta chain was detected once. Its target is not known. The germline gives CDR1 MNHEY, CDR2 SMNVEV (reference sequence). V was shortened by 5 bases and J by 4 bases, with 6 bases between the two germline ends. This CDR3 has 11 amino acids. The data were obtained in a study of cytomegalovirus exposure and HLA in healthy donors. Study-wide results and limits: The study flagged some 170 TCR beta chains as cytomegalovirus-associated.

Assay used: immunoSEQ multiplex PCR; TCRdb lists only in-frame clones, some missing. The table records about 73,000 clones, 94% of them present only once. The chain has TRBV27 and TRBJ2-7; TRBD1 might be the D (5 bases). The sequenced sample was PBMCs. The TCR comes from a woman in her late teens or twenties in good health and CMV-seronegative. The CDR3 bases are TGTGCCAGCAGTCAGGGTTACGAGCAGTACTTC. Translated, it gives CASSQGYEQYF.